This T cell receptor (beta chain) was observed in a study of blood T cell repertoires in COVID-19. Study at large: Researchers got acute and convalescent COVID-19 samples from the United States, Italy and Spain.

The CDR3 loop spans 16 amino acids. Source study methods: Using reference gene primer amplification, nucleated cell counts were estimated. The protocol was immunoSEQ multiplex PCR, while the TCRdb copy is restricted to in-frame clones and leaves out a portion. V and J calls and clone size are copied from that table; D and trimming were computed from the DNA. The sample shows roughly 240,000 clones, roughly 85% of them seen only once. Enrolment of Seattle patients took place during active infection, and they were followed longitudinally. Sequenced material: peripheral blood. The receptor was isolated from a man in his fifties with COVID-19, enrolled during active disease. The chain is built from TRBV21-1 and TRBJ1-1; the listed D gene, TRBD1, was not tested against the DNA. TRBV21-1 is listed as a pseudogene. The CDR3 region has the DNA TGTGCCAGCAGCAAACCCAGGGCCCGACCTAACACTGAAGCTTTCTTT. Its translation is CASSKPRARPNTEAFF.